This TCR beta chain originates from a study of OX40 agonist ivuxolimab in advanced cancers. Background on the study: The patients' treatment was ivuxolimab, an agonistic anti-OX40 (CD134) antibody. Findings and caveats of the study: Expansion of clones was among the lowest in partial responders at 0.1-3.0 mg/kg.

This CDR3 region has 14 residues. V lost 5 bases, J lost 1 base, and 11 bases lay in between. Germline-derived CDR1 and CDR2 are LGHNA and YNFKEQ. Turning to this clone: No antigen is known for it.

TCRdb's copy holds only in-frame clones and misses some; the assay was immunoSEQ multiplex PCR. The sample lists roughly 96,000 clones; about four fifths were seen once. The starting material was CD4+ or CD8+ T cells sorted from blood, obtained in a trial of the OX40 agonist ivuxolimab. The TCR was taken from an adult with an advanced solid tumor such as melanoma, head and neck, liver or kidney cancer. The rearrangement links TRBV4-2 to TRBJ1-2; weak D call: TRBD1 (5 bases). The CDR3 coding sequence is TGTGCCAGCAGCTTAGACAGCTATAACTATGGCTACACCTTC. Amino acid sequence: CASSLDSYNYGYTF.